The 2 T cell receptor beta chains in this list originate from one sample, sequenced in a study of cytomegalovirus exposure and HLA in healthy donors. Primers for the PCR totalled 60 Vbeta and 13 Jbeta. The repertoire was sequenced with immunoSEQ multiplex PCR; TCRdb's copy has only in-frame clones and lacks some. This sample has around 150,000 clones, with approximately 80% found just once. Material: PBMCs. These receptors were collected from a woman aged 45 to 65 in good health and CMV-seronegative.

The sample holds a few counts of this clone. The rearrangement joins TRBV7-2 to TRBJ1-5, with D possibly being TRBD1 (6 bases). From germline, CDR1 is SGHTA and CDR2 FQGNSA. Trimming removed 1 base at V and 3 bases at J, with 10 bases between. The CDR3 runs to 15 residues. In DNA, the CDR3 is TGTGCCAGCAGCTTAGAATCAGGGGTCAATCAGCCCCAGCATTTT. It specifies CASSLESGVNQPQHF.

This clone turned up a few times. Here the CDR3 DNA reads TGTGCCAGCTCACTCCTTCTAGCGGGAGCCCACAATGAGCAGTTCTTC. Its translation: CASSLLLAGAHNEQFF. The V gene is TRBV18, the J gene TRBJ2-1, with TRBD2 matching 10 bases. The CDR3 has 16 amino acids. With V trimmed by 4 bases and J by 5 bases, 8 bases remained unmatched. CDR1 KGHSH and CDR2 LQKENI come from the germline V gene.